This T cell receptor beta chain originates from a study of blood T cells in healthy people across ages. Each donor's blood draw was approximately 10 milliliters of peripheral blood. Total RNA, at least 6 micrograms per sample, was extracted from PBMCs. Primed by a sample-barcoded 5' primer and a J-beta primer mix, a second PCR proceeded for 7 to 11 cycles. Each cDNA molecule was tagged by a template-switch adaptor with 12 random nucleotides. TCRdb ran MiXCR on the 5' RACE reads and lists one entry per CDR3 protein. The sample consists of 700,000 to 950,000 distinct CDR3 sequences, around 46% of them appearing once. The CDR3 consists of 14 residues. The germline CDR1 and CDR2 sequences are MGHRA and YSYEKL. Turning to this clonotype: Sequence at one end of the junction differs from germline and may be a read error.

This TCR came from a woman aged 60-75 years in good health. What was sequenced was blood. This rearrangement joins TRBV4-1 to TRBJ2-5; 7 bases agree with TRBD1. The CDR3 region is CACSQPLPQGEQYF. The CDR3 bases are TGCGCCTGCAGCCAACCCCTACCGCAGGGGGAGCAGTACTTC.